These T cell receptor beta chains were read from a single sample in a study of blood T cell repertoires in COVID-19. TCRdb keeps only in-frame clones here, not all; method: immunoSEQ multiplex PCR. The sample carries fewer than 30,000 clones, about 88% recorded once. The sequencing sample was made of peripheral blood. These receptor sequences come from a human donor in a cohort sampled during active COVID-19. The CDR3 runs from the conserved cysteine through the conserved F or W. D genes are given only for firm matches. Clone size, where shown, is once, few, many, or a class for clones that have expanded.

v_gene,abundance,j_gene,d_gene,CDR3aa,CDR3nt
TRBV5-1,.,TRBJ2-1,TRBD1,CASSLVGTGLSNEQFF,TGCGCCAGCAGCTTGGTCGGGACAGGGCTTTCCAATGAGCAGTTCTTC
TRBV28,few,TRBJ1-1,.,CASSLIGGETEAFF,TGTGCCAGCAGTTTAATCGGGGGAGAAACTGAAGCTTTCTTT
TRBV10-3,.,TRBJ2-3,TRBD2,CAISEYLSSGGTDTQYF,TGTGCCATCAGTGAATATTTGAGTAGCGGGGGCACAGATACGCAGTATTTT
TRBV27,.,TRBJ2-7,TRBD1,CASSLRGRPEQYF,TGTGCCAGCAGTTTGAGGGGGCGCCCCGAGCAGTACTTC
TRBV30,.,TRBJ2-7,TRBD1,CAWEPGQGFSYEQYF,TGTGCCTGGGAGCCGGGACAGGGGTTCTCTTACGAGCAGTACTTC
TRBV2,.,TRBJ2-3,TRBD2,CASSRLAGSTDTQYF,TGTGCCAGCAGTCGACTAGCGGGGAGCACAGATACGCAGTATTTT
TRBV27,.,TRBJ2-3,TRBD2,CASSVLGLAGGLADTQYF,TGTGCCAGCAGTGTACTGGGACTAGCGGGAGGGCTTGCAGATACGCAGTATTTT
TRBV7-8,.,TRBJ1-3,.,CASSSPFGGSSGNTIYF,TGTGCCAGCAGCTCCCCCTTCGGGGGGAGTTCTGGAAACACCATATATTTT
TRBV29-1,.,TRBJ1-1,TRBD1,CSVESGGTEAFF,TGCAGCGTTGAATCAGGGGGAACTGAAGCTTTCTTT
TRBV7-2,.,TRBJ2-5,.,CASSLEQGYGTQYF,TGTGCCAGCAGCTTGGAACAGGGTTATGGGACCCAGTACTTC
TRBV10-2,once,TRBJ2-7,.,CASSQPGQRPYEQYF,TGCGCCAGCAGTCAACCGGGACAAAGGCCCTACGAGCAGTACTTC
TRBV9,.,TRBJ2-3,.,CASSVLGGTADTQYF,TGTGCCAGCAGCGTACTAGGCGGGACGGCAGATACGCAGTATTTT
TRBV28,once,TRBJ1-4,.,CVSSRGPVNEKLFF,TGTGTCAGCAGCCGTGGCCCAGTGAATGAAAAACTGTTTTTT
TRBV30,.,TRBJ2-1,.,CAWIVRGAPLDEQFF,TGTGCCTGGATTGTACGGGGGGCTCCCTTGGATGAGCAGTTCTTC
TRBV6-5,.,TRBJ2-7,TRBD1,CASRNRDRATYEQYF,TGTGCCAGCAGAAACCGGGACAGGGCGACCTACGAGCAGTACTTC
TRBV19,.,TRBJ2-1,.,CASSIEKAGQQFF,TGTGCCAGTAGTATAGAGAAGGCGGGACAGCAGTTCTTC
TRBV2,.,TRBJ2-2,.,CASSGTRTPQRELFF,TGTGCCAGCAGTGGGACACGTACACCCCAAAGGGAGCTGTTTTTT
TRBV2,.,TRBJ1-2,TRBD1,CASSVGRTGGFNYGYTF,TGTGCCAGCAGTGTCGGTCGGACAGGGGGCTTTAACTATGGCTACACCTTC
TRBV3-1/TRBV3-2,.,TRBJ2-3,.,CASSQGWGVRNTQYF,TGTGCCAGCAGCCAAGGGTGGGGGGTTCGGAATACGCAGTATTTT
TRBV6-5,.,TRBJ1-1,.,CASSYDRKNTEAFF,TGTGCCAGCAGTTACGACAGAAAGAACACTGAAGCTTTCTTT
TRBV21-1,.,TRBJ1-3,.,CASSKLEAEGNTIYF,TGTGCCAGCAGCAAACTGGAGGCAGAGGGAAACACCATATATTTT
TRBV9,.,TRBJ2-1,.,CASSPLWGEQFF,TGTGCCAGCAGCCCCCTGTGGGGCGAGCAGTTCTTC
TRBV30,.,TRBJ2-2,.,CAWSVSRSMNTGELFF,TGTGCCTGGAGTGTTTCGCGGAGCATGAACACCGGGGAGCTGTTTTTT
TRBV20-1,.,TRBJ1-1,.,CSASEGGGGTEAFF,TGCAGTGCTAGTGAGGGGGGGGGCGGCACTGAAGCTTTCTTT
TRBV7-6,.,TRBJ1-1,TRBD1,CASSLAIGTGGEAFF,TGTGCCAGCAGCTTAGCAATTGGTACAGGGGGGGAAGCTTTCTTT
TRBV4-1,.,TRBJ2-1,.,CASSPQTGKSGNEQFF,TGCGCCAGCAGCCCCCAGACAGGTAAAAGTGGGAATGAGCAGTTCTTC
TRBV12-3/TRBV12-4,.,TRBJ1-1,.,CASGLLGTEAFF,TGTGCCAGCGGACTTTTGGGCACTGAAGCTTTCTTT
TRBV10-3,.,TRBJ2-6,.,CATSGERGRSGANVLTF,TGTGCCACCTCGGGAGAGAGAGGGCGCTCTGGGGCCAACGTCCTGACTTTC
TRBV11-2,.,TRBJ2-5,.,CASSLGGGGVGETQYF,TGTGCCAGCAGCTTAGGAGGGGGAGGGGTAGGGGAGACCCAGTACTTC
TRBV5-1,.,TRBJ1-3,.,CASSLGSGSGNTIYF,TGCGCCAGCAGCTTGGGATCGGGCTCTGGAAACACCATATATTTT
TRBV5-1,.,TRBJ2-7,.,CASSPLVAQTYEQYF,TGCGCCAGCAGCCCTTTGGTGGCTCAGACCTACGAGCAGTACTTC
TRBV27,.,TRBJ2-1,.,CASSFLQGVDEQFF,TGTGCCAGCAGTTTCTTACAGGGTGTAGATGAGCAGTTCTTC
TRBV3-1/TRBV3-2,.,TRBJ2-1,.,CASSLSGPNEDEQFF,TGTGCCAGCAGCCTCAGCGGGCCTAACGAGGATGAGCAGTTCTTC
TRBV11-2,.,TRBJ2-7,TRBD2,CASSLGVLAGAVQYF,TGTGCCAGCAGCTTAGGGGTACTAGCGGGAGCGGTGCAGTACTTC
TRBV4-2,few,TRBJ2-1,.,CASSQDAQGYNEQFF,TGTGCCAGCAGCCAAGACGCCCAGGGCTACAATGAGCAGTTCTTC
TRBV5-1,.,TRBJ1-5,TRBD1,CASSLGGQGANQPQHF,TGCGCCAGCAGCTTGGGAGGACAGGGGGCCAATCAGCCCCAGCATTTT
TRBV6-2/TRBV6-3,.,TRBJ1-2,TRBD1,CASSYPGTGATNYGYTF,TGTGCCAGCAGTTACCCCGGGACAGGGGCAACTAACTATGGCTACACCTTC
TRBV6-5,.,TRBJ1-2,.,CASSLTGLDNYGYTF,TGTGCCAGCAGTCTAACAGGGCTTGATAACTATGGCTACACCTTC
TRBV2,.,TRBJ1-5,.,CASIPGGHNQPQHF,TGTGCCAGCATTCCGGGGGGTCACAATCAGCCCCAGCATTTT
TRBV9,.,TRBJ2-2,TRBD2,CASSVGGGTGELFF,TGTGCCAGCAGCGTGGGCGGGGGGACCGGGGAGCTGTTTTTT
TRBV7-6,few,TRBJ2-7,TRBD2,CASSLEIAGEEEQYF,TGTGCCAGCAGCTTAGAGATAGCGGGAGAGGAGGAGCAGTACTTC
TRBV12-5,.,TRBJ1-2,.,CASGSDYGGFYGYTF,TGTGCTAGTGGGTCTGACTATGGGGGGTTCTATGGCTACACCTTC
TRBV6-6,once,TRBJ1-1,.,CATYSTGRSAEAFF,TGTGCCACCTACTCGACCGGGAGGAGCGCTGAAGCTTTCTTT
TRBV4-2,.,TRBJ2-2,.,CASSQDEANTGELFF,TGTGCCAGCAGCCAAGATGAGGCGAACACCGGGGAGCTGTTTTTT
TRBV5-6,.,TRBJ1-1,TRBD1,CASSLGAQGPLTEAFF,TGTGCCAGCAGCTTGGGCGCACAGGGGCCCCTCACTGAAGCTTTCTTT